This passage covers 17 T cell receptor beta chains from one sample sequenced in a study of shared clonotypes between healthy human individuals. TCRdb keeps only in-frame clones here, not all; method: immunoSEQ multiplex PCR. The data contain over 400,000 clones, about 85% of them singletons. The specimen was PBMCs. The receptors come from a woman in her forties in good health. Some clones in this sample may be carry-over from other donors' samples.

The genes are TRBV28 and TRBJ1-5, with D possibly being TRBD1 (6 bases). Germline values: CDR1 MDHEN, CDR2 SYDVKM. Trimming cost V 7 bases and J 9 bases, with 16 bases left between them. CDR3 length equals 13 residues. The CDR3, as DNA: TGTGCCAGCACGCCAGGGGTCCAAGGGCCCCAGCATTTT. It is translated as CASTPGVQGPQHF.

CDR3 sequence: CASSRGTGGSSPLHF. The CDR3 nucleotides are TGTGCCAGCAGTAGGGGGACAGGGGGAAGCTCACCCCTCCACTTT. The chain is built from TRBV28 and TRBJ1-6; 11 nucleotides agree with TRBD1. Germline CDR1 reads MDHEN; CDR2 reads SYDVKM. V lost 5 bases and J lost 10; bases outside the gene matches: 7. This CDR3 contains 15 residues. The whole variable domain, remainder taken from reference TRBV28 and TRBJ1-6, is DVKVTQSSRYLVKRTGEKVFLECVQDMDHENMFWYRQDPGLGLRLIYFSYDVKMKEKGDIPEGYSVSREKKERFSLILESASTNQTSMYLCASSRGTGGSSPLHFGNGTRLTVT.

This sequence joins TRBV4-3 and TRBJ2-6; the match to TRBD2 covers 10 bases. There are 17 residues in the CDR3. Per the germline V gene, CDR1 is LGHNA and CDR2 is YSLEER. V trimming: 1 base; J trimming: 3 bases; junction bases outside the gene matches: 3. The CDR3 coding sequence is TGCGCCAGCAGCCAAGCTAGCGGGAGAAGTGGGGCCAACGTCCTGACTTTC. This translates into CASSQASGRSGANVLTF.

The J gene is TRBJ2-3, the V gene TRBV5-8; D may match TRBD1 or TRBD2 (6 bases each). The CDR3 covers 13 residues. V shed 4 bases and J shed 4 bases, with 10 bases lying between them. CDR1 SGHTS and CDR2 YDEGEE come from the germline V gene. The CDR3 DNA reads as TGTGCCAGCAGCCAGAGGGGGGCAGATACGCAGTATTTT. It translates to CASSQRGADTQYF.

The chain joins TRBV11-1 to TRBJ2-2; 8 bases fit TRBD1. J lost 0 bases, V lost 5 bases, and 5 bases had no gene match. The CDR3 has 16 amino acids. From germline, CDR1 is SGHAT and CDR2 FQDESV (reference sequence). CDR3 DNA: TGTGCCAGCAGCACAGGACAGGGAACGAACACCGGGGAGCTGTTTTTT. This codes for CASSTGQGTNTGELFF.

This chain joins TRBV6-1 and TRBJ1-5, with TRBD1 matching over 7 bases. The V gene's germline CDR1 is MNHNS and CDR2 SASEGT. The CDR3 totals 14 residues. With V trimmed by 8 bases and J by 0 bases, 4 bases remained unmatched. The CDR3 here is CASRDRDSNQPQHF. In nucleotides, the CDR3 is TGTGCCAGCCGGGACAGAGATAGCAATCAGCCCCAGCATTTT.

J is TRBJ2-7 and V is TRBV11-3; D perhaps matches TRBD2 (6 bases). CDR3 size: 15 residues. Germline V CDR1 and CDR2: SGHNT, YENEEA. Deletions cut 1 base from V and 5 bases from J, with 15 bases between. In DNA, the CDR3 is TGTGCCAGCAGCTTAGGACTAGTAGAAACCCACGAGCAGTACTTC. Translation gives CASSLGLVETHEQYF.

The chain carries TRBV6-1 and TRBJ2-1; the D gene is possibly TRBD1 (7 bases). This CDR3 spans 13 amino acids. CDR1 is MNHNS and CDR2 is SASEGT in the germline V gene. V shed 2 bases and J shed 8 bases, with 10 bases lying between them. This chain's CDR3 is CASSETGEDEQFF. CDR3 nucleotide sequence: TGTGCCAGCAGTGAAACAGGGGAGGATGAGCAGTTCTTC.

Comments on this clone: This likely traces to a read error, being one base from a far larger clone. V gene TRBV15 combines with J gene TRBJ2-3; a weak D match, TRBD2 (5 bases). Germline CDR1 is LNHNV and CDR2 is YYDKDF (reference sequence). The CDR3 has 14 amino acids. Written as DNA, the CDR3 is TGTGCCACCAGCAGAGAAACTAGTTGGGATACGCAGTGTTTT. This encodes CATSRETSWDTQCF.

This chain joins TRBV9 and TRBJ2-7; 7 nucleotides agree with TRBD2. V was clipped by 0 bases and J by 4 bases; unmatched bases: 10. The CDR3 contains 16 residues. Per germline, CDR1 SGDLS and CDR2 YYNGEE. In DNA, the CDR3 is TGTGCCAGCAGCGTAGATAGGATAGCGGGCCCGTACGAGCAGTACTTC. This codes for CASSVDRIAGPYEQYF.

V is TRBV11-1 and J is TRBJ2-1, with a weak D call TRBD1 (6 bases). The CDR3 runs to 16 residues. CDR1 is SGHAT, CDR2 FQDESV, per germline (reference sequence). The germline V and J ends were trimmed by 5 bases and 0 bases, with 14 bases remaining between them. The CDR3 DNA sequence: TGTGCCAGCAGCAGACCCCGGGACAACTCCTACAATGAGCAGTTCTTC. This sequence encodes CASSRPRDNSYNEQFF. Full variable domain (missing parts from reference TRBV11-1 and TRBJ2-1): EAEVAQSPRYKITEKSQAVAFWCDPISGHATLYWYRQILGQGPELLVQFQDESVVDDSQLPKDRFSAERLKGVDSTLKIQPAELGDSAMYLCASSRPRDNSYNEQFFGPGTRLTVL.

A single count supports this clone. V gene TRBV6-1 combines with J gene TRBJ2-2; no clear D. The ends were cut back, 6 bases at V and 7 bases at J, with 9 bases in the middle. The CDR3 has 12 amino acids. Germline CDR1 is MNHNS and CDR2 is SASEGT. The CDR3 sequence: CASSRYSGELFF. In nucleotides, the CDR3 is TGTGCCAGCAGCAGATATAGCGGGGAGCTGTTTTTT.

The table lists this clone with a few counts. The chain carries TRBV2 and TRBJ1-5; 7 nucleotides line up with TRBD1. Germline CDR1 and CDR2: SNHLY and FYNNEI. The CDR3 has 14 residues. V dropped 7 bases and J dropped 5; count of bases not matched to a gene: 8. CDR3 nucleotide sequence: TGTGCCAGCAAGCCGGGAAGGGGGCATCAGCCCCAGCATTTT. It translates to CASKPGRGHQPQHF.

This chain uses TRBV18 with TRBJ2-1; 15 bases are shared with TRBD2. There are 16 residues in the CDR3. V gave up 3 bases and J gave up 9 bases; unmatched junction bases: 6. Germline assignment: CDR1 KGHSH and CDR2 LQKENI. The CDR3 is CASSPPGLAGGTEQFF. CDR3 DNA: TGTGCCAGCTCACCTCCGGGACTAGCGGGAGGTACTGAGCAGTTCTTC.

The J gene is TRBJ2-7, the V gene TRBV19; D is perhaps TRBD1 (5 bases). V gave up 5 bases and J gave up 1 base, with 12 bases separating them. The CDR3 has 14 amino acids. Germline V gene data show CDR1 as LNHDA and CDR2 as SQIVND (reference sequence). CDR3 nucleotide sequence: TGTGCCAGTAGTTACAGGATCGGGTCCTACGAGCAGTACTTC. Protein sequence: CASSYRIGSYEQYF.

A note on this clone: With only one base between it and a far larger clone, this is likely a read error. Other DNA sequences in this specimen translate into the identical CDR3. The chain's CDR3 is CASSYRQVRLGQPQHF. The DNA of the CDR3 is TGTGCCAGTAGTTACCGACAGGTCCGATTGGGGCAGCCCCAGCATTTT. The chain has TRBV6-5 and TRBJ1-5, with a possible D match to TRBD1 (6 bases). The CDR3 spans 16 residues. Germline CDR1 and CDR2: MNHEY and SVGAGI.

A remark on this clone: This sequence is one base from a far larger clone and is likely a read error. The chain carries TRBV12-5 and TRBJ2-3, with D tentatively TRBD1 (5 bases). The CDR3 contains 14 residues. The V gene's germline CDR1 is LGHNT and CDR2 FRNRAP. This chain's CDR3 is CASGLGSSTGTQYF. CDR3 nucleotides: TGTGCTAGTGGTTTGGGGTCGAGCACAGGTACGCAGTATTTT.